The rows below give T cell receptor beta chains drawn from one sample of a study of tumor-infiltrating lymphocytes in oesophageal squamous cell carcinoma. TCRdb analysed the PCR reads with MiXCR anew, one entry per CDR3 protein. The table has 15,000 to 20,000 distinct CDR3 sequences, about 50% seen once. Sequenced: normal esophageal tissue next to the tumor. Receptors originate from a female donor with esophageal squamous cell carcinoma. CDR3s include the opening cysteine and the closing phenylalanine or tryptophan. A D gene is named only where the DNA matches it firmly. Clone size is not always given. Where it is, it says once, few, many or a class for expanded clones.

clone size	J gene	V gene	D gene	CDR3 DNA	CDR3 protein
many	TRBJ2-2	TRBV5-6	-	TGTGCCAGCAGCTTTCGTTCAGGGGCCACCGGGGAGCTGTTTTTT	CASSFRSGATGELFF
-	TRBJ2-1	TRBV5-1	TRBD1	TGCGCCAGCAGCTTCCGGACAGGGACCAGCGCCTACAATGAGCAGTTCTTC	CASSFRTGTSAYNEQFF
many	TRBJ1-5	TRBV6-4	-	TGTGCCAGCACCCCTATTCGCGACCCGAGCAATCAGCCCCAGCATTTT	CASTPIRDPSNQPQHF
-	TRBJ2-3	TRBV5-1	-	TGCGCCAGCAGCACACCAGACGGTCTCGTAACCCCAACGCAGTATTTT	CASSTPDGLVTPTQYF
few	TRBJ1-5	TRBV2	TRBD1	TGTGCCAGCAGTGGACAGGGGTCGTCTCAGCAGCCCCAGCATTTT	CASSGQGSSQQPQHF
few	TRBJ2-1	TRBV10-1	-	TGCGCCAGCTACGAGAAGGGCTCACCCCTCCACTTC	CASYEKGSPLHF
-	TRBJ2-1	TRBV28	TRBD2	TGTGCCAGCAGTTTAGGGGGAACTAGCGGGAGGCACTACAATGAGCAGTTCTTC	CASSLGGTSGRHYNEQFF
-	TRBJ2-5	TRBV25-1	-	TGTGCCAGCAGTGAATCTTCATCGGGGACCGAGACCCAGTACTTC	CASSESSSGTETQYF
many	TRBJ2-7	TRBV4-2	-	TGTGCCAGCAGCCAAGATTTGGACGGACGCTACGAGCAGTACTTC	CASSQDLDGRYEQYF
once	TRBJ2-5	TRBV6-4	-	TGTGCCAGCAGGGGATCTAAAGAGACCCAGTACTTC	CASRGSKETQYF
-	TRBJ1-1	TRBV7-6	-	TGTGCCAGCATCTCCTGGGGCCGCACTGAAGCTTTCTTT	CASISWGRTEAFF
medium-sized	TRBJ2-1	TRBV11-3	TRBD2	TGTGCCAGCAGCTTAGGGGGAGGGAGCTCCTACAATGAGCAGTTCTTC	CASSLGGGSSYNEQFF
-	TRBJ2-1	TRBV7-2	TRBD2	TGTGCCAGCAGCTTATCCGGGGCTAGCGGGGGGGAGCAGTTCTTC	CASSLSGASGGEQFF
-	TRBJ1-1	TRBV7-9	-	TGTGCCAGCAGCTTAGCGGTGACGGTGAACACTGAAGCTTTCTTT	CASSLAVTVNTEAFF
few	TRBJ2-6	TRBV7-3	-	TGTGCCAGCAGCTTGGTAGCTGGGGCCAACGTCCTGACTTTC	CASSLVAGANVLTF
many	TRBJ2-5	TRBV28	-	TGTGCCAGCAGTTTAGACTACGAGGGGGAGACCCAGTACTTC	CASSLDYEGETQYF
-	TRBJ1-5	TRBV12-3/TRBV12-4	-	TGTGCCAGCAGTATGCCAGGGTACGGGCAGCCCCAGCATTTT	CASSMPGYGQPQHF
-	TRBJ1-1	TRBV5-1	-	TGCGCCAGCGGGATTCAAAGTACGGGTAACACTGAAGCTTTCTTT	CASGIQSTGNTEAFF
-	TRBJ2-7	TRBV6-8	-	TGTGCCAGCAGTCGCCCAGGGGTTACCGCCTACGAGCAGTACTTC	CASSRPGVTAYEQYF
-	TRBJ2-5	TRBV7-3	-	TGTGCCAGCAGCACCGGACCGAACGCGGGGCAGTACTTC	CASSTGPNAGQYF
-	TRBJ2-1	TRBV7-3	TRBD1	TGTGCCAGCAGCCAGACCAGGGACAGGGTAAGGAATAAGCAGTTCTTC	CASSQTRDRVRNKQFF
-	TRBJ2-7	TRBV20-1	-	TGCAGTGCTAGAGATACCGGGAGCTCCTACGAGCAGTACTTC	CSARDTGSSYEQYF
-	TRBJ2-7	TRBV7-2	-	TGTGCCAGCAGCTTAGGGGGGGCCATCGAGCAGTACTTC	CASSLGGAIEQYF
-	TRBJ2-7	TRBV28	TRBD2	TGTGCCAGTAGCGGGAGTTCCCAGTACTTC	CASSGSSQYF
-	TRBJ2-5	TRBV28	TRBD2	TGTGCCAGCAGCGGGGGGAGGGGAGGGCAAGAGACCCAGTACTTC	CASSGGRGGQETQYF
-	TRBJ2-1	TRBV7-6	-	TGTGCCAGCAGCTTAGACGGAGCCTCCTACAATGAGCAGTTCTTC	CASSLDGASYNEQFF
-	TRBJ2-5	TRBV7-3	-	TGTGCCAGCAGCTCAACCAGGGGAGCCCAAGAGACCCAGTACTTC	CASSSTRGAQETQYF
few	TRBJ2-7	TRBV7-6	-	TGTGCCAGCAGCTCCCAAGAGGGAGAGCAGTACTTC	CASSSQEGEQYF
-	TRBJ2-2	TRBV6-2/TRBV6-3	-	TGTGCCAGCAGGGCAGGGGCTTCGAACACCGGGGAGCTGTTTTTT	CASRAGASNTGELFF
few	TRBJ2-3	TRBV7-2	TRBD2	TGTGCCAGCAGCTTAATAGCGGGGGGCAGCACAGATACGCAGTATTTT	CASSLIAGGSTDTQYF
many	TRBJ2-3	TRBV19	-	TGTGCCAGTAGTATGCGGCACGGGAGCACCACAGATACGCAGTATTTT	CASSMRHGSTTDTQYF
-	TRBJ2-1	TRBV7-6	-	TGTGCCAGCAGCTTAGTTCACAGGGCAGGGTTTGGTAATGAGCAGTTCTTC	CASSLVHRAGFGNEQFF
few	TRBJ2-7	TRBV10-2	TRBD1	TGCGCCAGCAGCCTTACAGGGGGCCCCTACGAGCAGTACTTC	CASSLTGGPYEQYF
-	TRBJ2-1	TRBV20-1	TRBD2	TGCAGTGCTAGAGATTTGGGGGGGGACAATGAGCAGTTCTTC	CSARDLGGDNEQFF
-	TRBJ2-2	TRBV24-1	-	TGTGCCACCGGTTCAGGGGCCACCGGGGAGCTGTTTTTT	CATGSGATGELFF
-	TRBJ1-5	TRBV12-3/TRBV12-4	-	TGTGCCAGCAGCTGGTCGGGCAATCAGCCCCAGCATTTT	CASSWSGNQPQHF
-	TRBJ1-6	TRBV6-1	TRBD1	TGTGCCAGCAGTCGGGACAGCCGACGGTCACCCCTCCACTTT	CASSRDSRRSPLHF
-	TRBJ2-7	TRBV7-2	-	TGTGCCAGCAGCTTACGACGGGACAATGTCTACGAGCAGTACTTC	CASSLRRDNVYEQYF
-	TRBJ2-2	TRBV6-6	-	TGTGCCAGCAGTGGAAAAGGAACGAACACCGGGGAGCTGTTTTTT	CASSGKGTNTGELFF
-	TRBJ2-1	TRBV7-2	TRBD2	TGTGCCAGCAGCCTTACAGGATTGGCGGCTAGCGGGAGCCATGAGCAGTTCTTC	CASSLTGLAASGSHEQFF
-	TRBJ2-1	TRBV7-2	-	TGTGCCAGCAGCTTAGAGACTAGCTCCTACAATGAGCAGTTCTTC	CASSLETSSYNEQFF
-	TRBJ1-1	TRBV6-1	TRBD1	TGTGCCAGCAGTCAGGGGGGGACTGAAGCTTTCTTT	CASSQGGTEAFF
-	TRBJ2-6	TRBV7-9	-	TGTGCCAGCAGCGTTAACTCTGGGGCCAACGTCCTGACTTTC	CASSVNSGANVLTF
-	TRBJ2-7	TRBV11-3	-	TGTGCCAGCAGCTTAGCAGGCTCCAACGAGCAGTACTTC	CASSLAGSNEQYF
many	TRBJ2-7	TRBV5-5	-	TGTGCCAGCAAGGAGGACAGAACTTACGAGCAGTACTTC	CASKEDRTYEQYF
once	TRBJ2-1	TRBV3-1	-	TGTGCCAGCAGCCTAGTGGAGGAGACCCAGTTCTTC	CASSLVEETQFF
-	TRBJ1-2	TRBV12-3/TRBV12-4	-	TGTGCCAGCAGTCTTCCGCCGGGATTCTTCTTC	CASSLPPGFFF
-	TRBJ2-1	TRBV7-2	TRBD1	TGTGCCAGCAGCTTAGGGGAAGGGACAGCTCAGTTCTTC	CASSLGEGTAQFF
-	TRBJ2-7	TRBV28	TRBD1	TGTGCCAGCAGGACAGGGGTCTCCTACGAGCAGTACTTC	CASRTGVSYEQYF
many	TRBJ1-2	TRBV6-1	TRBD1	TGTGCCAGCAGTGACACAGGGGGGAACTATGGCTACACCTTC	CASSDTGGNYGYTF
-	TRBJ2-6	TRBV18	-	TGTGCCAGCTCACCACCGAAAGGGAGCTCTGGGGCCAACGTCCTGACTTTC	CASSPPKGSSGANVLTF
-	TRBJ2-3	TRBV7-2	TRBD2	TGTGCCAGCAGCTTACAGGGACTAGGCGCAGATACGCAGTATTTT	CASSLQGLGADTQYF
many	TRBJ2-7	TRBV24-1	TRBD2	TGTGCCACCAGTAACTTAGCGGGCAATGAGCAGTACTTC	CATSNLAGNEQYF
-	TRBJ2-5	TRBV27	-	TGTGCCAGCAGTACCAACAGGGTTCAGGGGCATCTCCAAGAGACCCAGTACTTC	CASSTNRVQGHLQETQYF